Below, 26 T cell receptor beta chains from the same sample are listed, as sequenced in a study of tumor and adjacent non-tumor tissue in lung cancer. This sample's RNA came from whole unsorted tissue. The library came from three nested PCR rounds adapted from ARM-PCR protocols. MiXCR was run by TCRdb on the multiplex PCR reads, yielding one entry per CDR3 protein. This sample has approximately 86,000 distinct CDR3 sequences, with roughly 72% found just once. Material: lung tumor tissue. The receptors here all came from a woman aged 40-49 years with non-small cell lung cancer.

As regards this clonotype: Relative to the germline gene, one junction end is altered; a read error may explain this. The V and J genes are TRBV11-2 and TRBJ2-3; 9 bases agree with TRBD2. CDR3 length: 17 amino acids. Per the germline V gene, CDR1 is SGHAT and CDR2 is FQNNGV. CDR3 sequence: CASSLVGGGESTDMQCF. DNA of the CDR3: TGTGCCAGCAGTTTAGTTGGCGGGGGGGAAAGCACAGATATGCAGTGTTTT. Together with reference TRBV11-2 and TRBJ2-3, the CDR3 gives the full variable domain: EAGVAQSPRYKIIEKRQSVAFWCNPISGHATLYWYQQILGQGPKLLIQFQNNGVVDDSQLPKDRFSAERLKGVDSTLKIQPAKLEDSAVYLCASSLVGGGESTDMQCFGPGTRLTVL.

The J gene is TRBJ2-6, the V gene TRBV4-2; D possibly uses TRBD1 or TRBD2 (6 bases each). CDR3 length: 19 residues. Germline values: CDR1 LGHNA, CDR2 YNFKEQ. CDR3 amino acids: CVNSQDLRGRHSGANVLTF. CDR3 coding DNA: TGTGTCAACAGCCAAGATCTTCGGGGGCGGCACTCTGGGGCCAACGTCCTGACTTTC.

In the case of this clonotype: At one of its ends the junction is not consistent with the germline gene, which may arise from a read error. This rearrangement joins TRBV6-5 to TRBJ2-3; TRBD1 aligns across 7 bases. Germline values: CDR1 MNHEY, CDR2 SVGAGI. This CDR3 has 13 amino acids. CDR3: CASQGVVTDTQYF. CDR3 bases: TGTGCCTCTCAGGGGGTAGTGACAGATACACAGTATTTT.

Details on this clonotype: Compared with germline, one end of the junction differs, possibly owing to a read error. The DNA for the CDR3 is TGTGCCATCAGCCCACGCGGGGGATTCGGGACTGAAGCTTCCTTT. Amino acid sequence: CAISPRGGFGTEASF. The chain employs TRBV5-4 and TRBJ1-1; a possible D gene is TRBD1 (5 bases). CDR3 length: 15 residues. Germline-derived CDR1 and CDR2 are SGHNT and YYREEE (reference sequence).

A remark on this clonotype: The junction differs from germline at one of its ends, possibly a read error. V usage is TRBV6-1 and J usage is TRBJ2-1; 7 positions agree with TRBD1. Germline V lookup: CDR1 MNHNS, CDR2 SASEGT. The length of the CDR3 is 14 residues. The CDR3 region is CASRGDRYHDEQFF. The CDR3 coding sequence is TGTGCTAGCAGAGGGGACAGATACCACGATGAGCAGTTCTTC.

The V and J genes are TRBV20-1 and TRBJ1-6; D unresolved. CDR3 length: 15 residues. V was pared by 2 bases and J by 6 bases, with 14 bases between. CDR1 and CDR2 from the germline V gene are DFQATT and SNEGSKA (reference sequence). Written as DNA, the CDR3 is TGCAGTGCTAGATCCGGGTCAGGAGGTAATTCACCCCTCCACTTT. Protein product: CSARSGSGGNSPLHF.

In this sample, this clonotype turned up a few times. A junction boundary mismatches the germline segment, possibly from a read error. The V and J genes are TRBV11-2 and TRBJ2-1, with a weak D call TRBD2 (7 bases). This CDR3 has 15 residues. Germline values: CDR1 SGHAT, CDR2 FQNNGV. CDR3 in amino acids: CASSMGGGRRSERFF. The DNA of the CDR3 is TGTGCCAGCAGCATGGGGGGGGGCCGAAGGAGTGAGCGGTTCTTC.

A remark on this clonotype: An end of the junction does not agree with germline; a read error may underlie this. The chain couples TRBV20-1 to TRBJ2-7; 12 bases fit TRBD2. The CDR3 totals 16 residues. Per the germline V gene, CDR1 is DFQATT and CDR2 is SNEGSKA (reference sequence). In DNA, the CDR3 is TGCATTGCTAGCCCGCCACGACTAGCGGGAGTAGGGGAGCAGTACTTC. Its translation: CIASPPRLAGVGEQYF.

Of note for this clonotype: One end of the junction is discordant with germline, which a read error may explain. In nucleotides, the CDR3 is TGTGCCAGCAGCGAGATAATAGCGCGAGGACGTGGCGAGGAGTACTTC. It is translated as CASSEIIARGRGEEYF. V is TRBV11-2 and J is TRBJ2-7, with a tentative D call TRBD2 (5 bases). This CDR3 has 16 amino acids. Germline V gene lookup returns CDR1 SGHAT and CDR2 FQNNGV.

This clonotype was seen repeatedly, ten times or more. This rearrangement joins TRBV6-1 to TRBJ1-6; 9 bases fit TRBD1. V shed 6 bases, J shed 10 bases, and the junction held 7 bases outside the gene matches. Looked up from germline, CDR1 is MNHNS and CDR2 is SASEGT. The CDR3 consists of 14 residues. CDR3 nucleotides: TGTGCCAGCAGCCGGGACAGGGCCCAATCACCCCTCCACTTT. It is translated as CASSRDRAQSPLHF.

Notes on this clonotype: Being one base from a much bigger clone, this may be a read error. J is TRBJ2-1 and V is TRBV5-8; weak D call: TRBD1 (5 bases). From germline, CDR1 is SGHTS and CDR2 YDEGEE. This CDR3 has 15 residues. CDR3 residues: CASLRAPSSHNEQFF. DNA for the CDR3: TGTGCCAGCCTCAGGGCCCCGAGCTCCCACAATGAGCAGTTCTTC.

This clonotype was observed a few times. The chain carries TRBV6-1 and TRBJ2-6, with TRBD2 as a possible D gene (7 bases). This CDR3 has 15 amino acids. The V gene lost 7 bases and the J gene lost 4 bases, with 14 bases spanning the gap. Germline loops: CDR1 MNHNS, CDR2 SASEGT. CDR3 sequence reads: CASIAGRGGANVLTF. The CDR3 DNA is TGTGCCAGCATCGCAGGGAGGGGGGGGGCCAACGTCCTGACTTTC.

Remarks on this clonotype: At one boundary the junction diverges from the germline segment, which might be a read error. V gene TRBV11-1 combines with J gene TRBJ2-1, with 7 bases identical to TRBD1. The CDR3 spans 13 residues. CDR1 SGHAT and CDR2 FQDESV come from the germline V gene (reference sequence). CDR3 amino acids: CASSLHRGRNQFF. The CDR3 DNA sequence: TGTGCCAGTAGCTTACACAGGGGACGGAATCAGTTCTTC.

The chain recombines TRBV4-1 with TRBJ2-7; no firm D call. Trimming stripped 3 bases from V and 2 bases from J, with 11 bases between. The CDR3 sequence is 14 residues long. Germline CDR1 and CDR2: MGHRA and YSYEKL. The CDR3 loop reads CASSQGIGTYEQYF. The CDR3 DNA sequence: TGCGCCAGCAGCCAGGGGATAGGGACCTACGAGCAGTACTTC.

The chain joins TRBV4-2 to TRBJ2-7, with TRBD2 as a possible D gene (6 bases). The germline gives CDR1 LGHNA, CDR2 YNFKEQ. CDR3 length: 16 amino acids. Trimming stripped 5 bases from V and 2 bases from J, with 19 bases between. The CDR3 is CASSCGGGIDTYEQYF. The DNA for the CDR3 is TGTGCCAGCAGCTGCGGAGGCGGGATTGACACCTACGAGCAGTACTTC.

Worth noting for this clonotype: One end of the junction is discordant with germline, which a read error may explain. This chain connects TRBV29-1 to TRBJ2-1; 8 nucleotides align to TRBD2. The CDR3 contains 15 residues. Germline CDR1 reads SQVTM; CDR2 reads ANQGSEA. The CDR3 DNA is TGCAGCGTCACAAGGACTAGCTGGAGCTACAATGAGCAGCTCTTC. Its protein is CSVTRTSWSYNEQLF.

Note on this clonotype: A junction end diverges from the germline sequence, so it may reflect a read error. The CDR3 bases are TGTGTCAGCCGTGATCCCCTACAGCCCCAGCATTTT. Residues: CVSRDPLQPQHF. The V and J genes are TRBV6-1 and TRBJ1-5; D gene uncertain. The CDR3 has 12 residues. In germline, CDR1 is MNHNS, CDR2 SASEGT.

Only a few counts were recorded for this clonotype. This clone may be a read error of a much larger clone one base away. The chain combines TRBV7-9 with TRBJ2-1, with D possibly being TRBD2 (5 bases). CDR3 length: 17 residues. Germline CDR1 SEHNR, CDR2 FQNEAQ (reference sequence). The DNA for the CDR3 is TGTGCCAGCAGCCCCCGGTGGGGAGTCAGCTCCTACTATGAGCAGTTCTTC. This translates into CASSPRWGVSSYYEQFF.

V gene TRBV11-2 combines with J gene TRBJ2-1; maybe TRBD1 (6 bases). Germline CDR1 SGHAT, CDR2 FQNNGV. The CDR3 consists of 14 residues. V shed 5 bases and J shed 5 bases, with 13 bases lying between them. The CDR3 region is CASSPWTEHNEQFF. The CDR3 DNA is TGTGCCAGCAGCCCGTGGACAGAGCACAATGAGCAGTTCTTC.

Of note for this clonotype: With a much larger clone just one base away, this may be a read error. The V gene is TRBV7-9, the J gene TRBJ1-1, with D unresolved. CDR3 size: 13 residues. The germline gives CDR1 SEHNR, CDR2 FQNEAQ (reference sequence). CDR3 sequence reads: CTSSLDLYGEAFF. The CDR3 region has the DNA TGTACCAGCAGCTTAGATCTCTATGGTGAAGCTTTCTTT.

As concerns this clonotype: Mismatch with germline at one junction end may stem from a read error. The V and J genes are TRBV6-5 and TRBJ2-2; tentative D call: TRBD1 (5 bases). Germline V CDR1 and CDR2: MNHEY, SVGAGI. This CDR3 is built from 15 residues. CDR3 sequence reads: CTSSYRLMNTGELFF. In nucleotides, the CDR3 is TGTACCAGCAGTTACAGGCTAATGAACACCGGTGAGCTGTTTTTT.

About this clonotype itself: With a much larger clone just one base away, this may be a read error. V usage is TRBV30 and J usage is TRBJ1-2; tentatively, D is TRBD1 (5 bases). The V end was cut by 5 bases, the J end by 10 bases, with 17 bases between. Germline V gene sequence: CDR1 GTSNPN, CDR2 SVGIG (reference sequence). The CDR3 runs 12 residues. The CDR3 nucleotides are TGTGCCTGGCCCGGGGGGATTCGTGACTACACCTTC. It specifies CAWPGGIRDYTF.

For this clonotype: This may arise from a read error, as a much more abundant clone is one base away. The final CDR3 position lacks the conserved phenylalanine or tryptophan, pointing to a likely read error. The rearrangement joins TRBV11-2 to TRBJ2-1, with D possibly called TRBD1 or TRBD2 (5 bases each). Germline assignment: CDR1 SGHAT and CDR2 FQNNGV. Trimming cost V 5 bases and J 9 bases, with 11 bases left between them. The CDR3 loop spans 12 amino acids. This chain's CDR3 is CASSHPRGEQFI. DNA of the CDR3: TGTGCCAGCAGCCACCCGAGGGGTGAGCAGTTCATC.

On this clonotype itself: The junction departs from the called germline gene at one end, perhaps through a read error. The chain couples TRBV11-1 to TRBJ1-5; 7 bases align to TRBD2. The DNA end is a closer match to TRBJ2-3, so the J assignment may be wrong. The CDR3 contains 16 residues. Germline V CDR1 and CDR2: SGHAT, FQDESV (reference sequence). DNA of the CDR3: TGTGACAGCAGCTGTTACCAGGGAGGGTGCAATCAGCCCCAGTATTTT. Translating gives CDSSCYQGGCNQPQYF.

Comments on this clonotype: The junction shows a germline mismatch at one end, possibly a read error. V usage is TRBV10-3 and J usage is TRBJ2-3; 11 bases align to TRBD2. Germline loops: CDR1 ENHRY, CDR2 SYGVKD. The CDR3 totals 21 residues. The CDR3 loop is CAISVGINLAGGTYSTETQYF. CDR3 nucleotides: TGTGCCATCAGTGTGGGGATCAACTTAGCGGGGGGGACCTATTCCACAGAAACGCAGTATTTT.

On this clonotype: A read error may explain this, as a much larger clone is one base away. This sequence joins TRBV2 and TRBJ2-5, with 13 bases lining up with TRBD2. The V gene's germline CDR1 is SNHLY and CDR2 FYNNEI. The CDR3 runs 14 residues. CDR3 nucleotides: TGTGCCAGCAGTGGGACTAGCGGGAGCCAGACCCAGTGCTTC. Protein product: CASSGTSGSQTQCF.